This T cell receptor (beta chain) is drawn from a study of shared clonotypes between healthy human individuals. Study in general: Researchers drew samples from two women and a few men aged 18 to 49. A donor's plate count was three for CD4 naive and three for CD4 memory; CD8 naive had two and CD8 memory one.

This clone was counted once. Healthy HIV-negative adults without recent acute infections or vaccinations served as donors. Clones were sequenced by immunoSEQ multiplex PCR, and TCRdb holds only the in-frame ones, with some missing. The repertoire includes roughly 640,000 clones, about 96% of them detected once, and approximately 0.057% sits in the top ten. This CDR3 contains 18 residues. Germline-derived CDR1 and CDR2 are KGHSH and LQKENI. Trimming took 3 bases from V and 2 from J, leaving 23 bases between them. The clonotype originates from a woman in her 30s in good health. V gene TRBV18 combines with J gene TRBJ2-7, with a weak D call TRBD2 (7 bases). Sequences were obtained from naive CD4+ T cells sorted from blood. Noted subset: CD45RA+ positively selected. CDR3 sequence: CASSPTGGRGALTYEQYF. The CDR3 DNA follows: TGTGCCAGCTCACCGACGGGGGGCAGGGGCGCCCTTACCTACGAGCAGTACTTC.